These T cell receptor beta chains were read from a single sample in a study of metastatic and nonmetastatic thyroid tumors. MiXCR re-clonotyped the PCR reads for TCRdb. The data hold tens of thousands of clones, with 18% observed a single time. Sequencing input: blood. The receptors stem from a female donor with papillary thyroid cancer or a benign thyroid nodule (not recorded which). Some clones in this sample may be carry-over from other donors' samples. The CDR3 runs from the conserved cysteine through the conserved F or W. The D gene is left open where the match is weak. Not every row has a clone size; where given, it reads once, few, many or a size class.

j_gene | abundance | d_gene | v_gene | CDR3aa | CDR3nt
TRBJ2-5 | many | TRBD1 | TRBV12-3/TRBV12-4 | CASSLVTGGGQETQYF | TGTGCCAGCAGTTTAGTAACAGGGGGCGGCCAAGAGACCCAGTACTTC
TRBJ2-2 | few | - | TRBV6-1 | CASNCRLNTVELFF | TGTGCCAGCAACTGCCGGTTGAACACCGTGGAGCTGTTTTTT
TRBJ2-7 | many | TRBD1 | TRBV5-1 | CASSSGQGSYEQYF | TGCGCCAGCAGTTCGGGACAGGGGTCCTACGAGCAGTACTTC
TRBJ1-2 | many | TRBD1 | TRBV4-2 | CASSPYSLTGDGYTF | TGTGCCAGCAGCCCCTACTCCTTGACAGGGGATGGCTACACCTTC
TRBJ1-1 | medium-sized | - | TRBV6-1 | CASSGAWGGTGMNTEAFF | TGTGCCAGCAGTGGGGCGTGGGGGGGCACAGGGATGAACACTGAAGCTTTCTTT
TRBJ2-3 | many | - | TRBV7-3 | CASSSPLGGPDTQYF | TGTGCCAGCAGCTCGCCGCTAGGGGGTCCAGATACGCAGTATTTT
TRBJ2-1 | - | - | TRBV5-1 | CASSSHWKYNEQFF | TGCGCCAGCAGCTCTCACTGGAAGTACAATGAGCAGTTCTTC
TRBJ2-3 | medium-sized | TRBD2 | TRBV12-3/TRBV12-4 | CASRTSGSADTQYF | TGTGCCAGCAGAACTAGCGGGAGCGCAGATACGCAGTATTTT
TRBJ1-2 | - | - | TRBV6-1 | CASNPSLRCNNYGYTF | TGTGCCAGCAATCCATCCCTCAGGTGTAATAACTATGGCTACACCTTC
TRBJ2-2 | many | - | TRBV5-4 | CASSPGRGNTGELFF | TGTGCCAGCAGCCCTGGACGGGGGAACACCGGGGAGCTGTTTTTT
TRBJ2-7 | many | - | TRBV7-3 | CASSSHQGSEQYF | TGTGCCAGCAGCTCACACCAAGGTAGTGAGCAGTACTTC
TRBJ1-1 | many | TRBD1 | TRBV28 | CASSILTGDWYTEAFF | TGTGCCAGCAGTATACTTACAGGGGATTGGTATACTGAAGCTTTCTTT
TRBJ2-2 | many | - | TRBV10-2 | CASSERPDTGELFF | TGCGCCAGCAGTGAGCGGCCCGACACCGGGGAGCTGTTTTTT
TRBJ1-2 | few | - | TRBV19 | CASSLCSPGYGYTF | TGTGCCAGTAGCCTCTGCTCCCCTGGCTATGGCTACACCTTC
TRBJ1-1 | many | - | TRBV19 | CASRFTGSSDTEAFF | TGTGCCAGTAGATTCACAGGGAGTAGTGACACTGAAGCTTTCTTT
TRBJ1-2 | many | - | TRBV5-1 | CASSLGGGVAWNYGYTF | TGCGCCAGCAGCTTGGGGGGCGGGGTTGCATGGAACTATGGCTACACCTTC
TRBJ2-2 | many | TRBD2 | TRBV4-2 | CASSRSLAGGPYSNTGELFF | TGTGCCAGCAGCCGATCACTAGCGGGGGGGCCTTATTCGAACACCGGGGAGCTGTTTTTT
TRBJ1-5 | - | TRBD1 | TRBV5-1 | CASSLVGGQGNQPQHF | TGCGCCAGCAGCTTGGTGGGGGGACAGGGGAATCAGCCCCAGCATTTT
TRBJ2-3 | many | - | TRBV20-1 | CSASTVPLNTQYF | TGCAGTGCTAGTACAGTCCCGTTGAATACGCAGTATTTT
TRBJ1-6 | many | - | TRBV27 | CASSRGGMLNSPLHF | TGTGCCAGCAGTCGCGGGGGGATGTTGAATTCACCCCTCCACTTT
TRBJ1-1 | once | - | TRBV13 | CASKFRRGRTEAFF | TGTGCCAGCAAATTTCGACGGGGACGCACTGAAGCTTTCTTT
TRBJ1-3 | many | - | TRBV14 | CASSQDYGVPGNTIYF | TGTGCCAGCAGCCAAGATTACGGGGTGCCGGGAAACACCATATATTTT
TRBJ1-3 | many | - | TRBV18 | CASSPGQWTIYF | TGTGCCAGCTCACCGGGGCAGTGGACCATATATTTT
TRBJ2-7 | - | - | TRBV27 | CASSLRHRGCEQYF | TGTGCCAGCAGTTTACGCCATCGTGGGTGCGAGCAGTACTTC
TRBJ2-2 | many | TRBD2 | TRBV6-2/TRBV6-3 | CASREAGVDTGELFF | TGTGCCAGCAGGGAAGCGGGAGTGGACACCGGGGAGCTGTTTTTT
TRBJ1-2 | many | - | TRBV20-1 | CSWDENYGYTF | TGCAGCTGGGACGAGAACTATGGCTACACCTTC
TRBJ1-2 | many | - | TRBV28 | CASSLFRAGSYGYTF | TGTGCCAGCAGTTTATTTAGGGCAGGGAGCTATGGCTACACCTTC
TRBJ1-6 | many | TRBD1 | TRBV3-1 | CASSHSGTGGNSPLHF | TGTGCCAGCAGCCATTCCGGGACAGGGGGCAATTCACCCCTCCACTTT
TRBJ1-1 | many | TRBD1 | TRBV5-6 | CASNRDRGYTEAFF | TGTGCCAGCAACAGGGACAGAGGCTACACTGAAGCTTTCTTT
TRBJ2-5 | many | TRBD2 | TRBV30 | CAWNWLAGGQETQYF | TGTGCCTGGAATTGGCTAGCGGGAGGGCAAGAGACCCAGTACTTC
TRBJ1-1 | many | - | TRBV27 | CASSLQNSPNTEAFF | TGTGCCAGCAGTTTACAGAACAGCCCGAACACTGAAGCTTTCTTT
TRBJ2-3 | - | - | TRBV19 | CASSRGSTTDTQYF | TGTGCCAGTAGTAGGGGTAGCACCACAGATACGCAGTATTTT
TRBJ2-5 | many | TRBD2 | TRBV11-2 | CASSPGRLGRAHF | TGTGCCAGCAGCCCCGGACGGTTAGGGAGGGCCCACTTC
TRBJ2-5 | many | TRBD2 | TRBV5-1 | CASKAGGYIQETQYF | TGCGCCAGCAAGGCGGGGGGCTACATCCAAGAGACCCAGTACTTC
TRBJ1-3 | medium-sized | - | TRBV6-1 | CASSESRENTIYF | TGTGCCAGCAGTGAAAGTAGGGAAAACACCATATATTTT
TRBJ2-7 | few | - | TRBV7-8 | CASSLVLPQEPEQYF | TGTGCCAGCAGCTTAGTGCTACCACAGGAGCCCGAGCAGTACTTC
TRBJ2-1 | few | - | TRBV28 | CASSRGRTEHFF | TGTGCCAGCAGCCGGGGCCGGACGGAACATTTCTTC
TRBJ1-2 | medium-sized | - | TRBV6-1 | CASSEAWGGNYGYTF | TGTGCCAGCAGTGAAGCTTGGGGAGGGAACTATGGCTACACCTTC
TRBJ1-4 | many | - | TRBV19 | CASTRQVGEKLFF | TGTGCCAGTACAAGACAGGTCGGTGAAAAACTGTTTTTT
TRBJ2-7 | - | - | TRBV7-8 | CASSSQWGLFSYEQYF | TGTGCCAGCAGCTCTCAGTGGGGGCTTTTCTCCTACGAGCAGTACTTC
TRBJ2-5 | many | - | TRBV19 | CASSITGQETQYF | TGTGCCAGTAGTATAACCGGACAAGAGACCCAGTACTTC
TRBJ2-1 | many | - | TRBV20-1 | CSAKNSGRGSYNEQFF | TGCAGTGCTAAGAATTCTGGGCGGGGTTCCTACAATGAGCAGTTCTTC
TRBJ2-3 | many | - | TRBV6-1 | CASSRATPGDTQYF | TGTGCCAGCAGTAGGGCCACACCTGGGGATACGCAGTATTTT
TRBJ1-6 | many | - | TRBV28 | CASSLSTGSPNSPLHF | TGTGCCAGCAGTTTATCCACAGGGTCCCCTAATTCACCCCTCCACTTT
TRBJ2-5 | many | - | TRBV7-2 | CASSRLSSVKETQYF | TGTGCCAGCAGCCGCCTTTCTTCAGTAAAAGAGACCCAGTACTTC